This entry lists 14 T cell receptor beta chains sequenced from one sample in a study of shared clonotypes between healthy human individuals. Assay used: immunoSEQ multiplex PCR; TCRdb lists only in-frame clones, some missing. Among around 550,000 clones listed, 90% to 96% were seen once. The sequenced sample was naive CD4+ T cells sorted from blood. Regarding subset: CD45RA+ positively selected. The receptor set was obtained from a woman aged 30 to 39 in good health.

The rearrangement joins TRBV27 to TRBJ1-4; D unresolved. The germline gives CDR1 MNHEY, CDR2 SMNVEV (reference sequence). V lost 5 bases, J lost 5 bases, and 18 bases lay in between. This CDR3 is 16 amino acids long. CDR3 protein: CASSPTRGRENEKLFF. The DNA of the CDR3 is TGTGCCAGCAGTCCGACACGAGGTAGAGAAAATGAAAAACTGTTTTTT.

The rearrangement joins TRBV28 to TRBJ2-1, with TRBD2 matching over 9 bases. This CDR3 is built from 15 residues. V trimming: 6 bases; J trimming: 2 bases; junction bases outside the gene matches: 5. Germline V gene data show CDR1 as MDHEN and CDR2 as SYDVKM. The CDR3 region is CASSPTSGPYNEQFF. The CDR3 region has the DNA TGTGCCAGCAGCCCAACTAGCGGGCCCTACAATGAGCAGTTCTTC.

The chain has TRBV27 and TRBJ1-5; the match to TRBD1 covers 11 bases. The CDR3 spans 18 residues. Per germline, CDR1 MNHEY and CDR2 SMNVEV (reference sequence). After removal of 6 bases from V and 7 bases from J, the junction contained 17 bases not matched to a gene. The CDR3 spells CASSPEVLGQGVRQPQHF. The CDR3 DNA is TGTGCCAGCAGCCCCGAGGTCTTGGGACAGGGGGTGAGACAGCCCCAGCATTTT.

This chain links TRBV28 with TRBJ2-1; the D gene is possibly TRBD1 (6 bases). V was trimmed by 2 bases and J by 1 base, leaving 12 bases between them. The V gene's germline CDR1 is MDHEN and CDR2 SYDVKM. CDR3 length: 16 residues. Written as DNA, the CDR3 is TGTGCCAGCAGTTTACCAGGGGCGCAATCCTACAATGAGCAGTTCTTC. Encoded protein: CASSLPGAQSYNEQFF.

V gene TRBV19 combines with J gene TRBJ2-1; D may be TRBD2 (5 bases). Germline CDR1 and CDR2: LNHDA and SQIVND (reference sequence). The length of the CDR3 is 13 residues. The V end lost 4 bases, the J end lost 6 bases, and 10 bases lay between the germline ends. As DNA, the CDR3 is TGTGCCAGTAGTACCCCTGGGAGCAATGAGCAGTTCTTC. Translating it yields CASSTPGSNEQFF.

The rearrangement links TRBV6-6 to TRBJ2-7, with a weak D call TRBD1 (6 bases). V was trimmed by 2 bases and J by 0 bases, leaving 11 bases between them. The CDR3 is 15 amino acids. The germline CDR1 and CDR2 sequences are MNHNY and SVGAGI (reference sequence). DNA for the CDR3: TGTGCCAGCAGTTACAGTCAGGGGTCCTCCTACGAGCAGTACTTC. As protein: CASSYSQGSSYEQYF.

The chain employs TRBV9 and TRBJ2-7; 8 nucleotides line up with TRBD2. This CDR3 has 15 residues. After removal of 4 bases from V and 4 bases from J, the junction contained 10 bases not matched to a gene. Germline lookup yields CDR1 SGDLS and CDR2 YYNGEE. CDR3 residues: CASSPRGGSFYEQYF. CDR3 bases: TGTGCCAGCAGCCCCCGGGGGGGCAGCTTTTACGAGCAGTACTTC.

This rearrangement joins TRBV18 to TRBJ2-7; D not resolved. CDR3 size: 16 residues. Germline loops: CDR1 KGHSH, CDR2 LQKENI. V was clipped by 0 bases and J by 0 bases, with 12 bases between them. CDR3 nucleotide sequence: TGTGCCAGCTCACCACCGAGCTCAGGTACCTCCTACGAGCAGTACTTC. It codes for CASSPPSSGTSYEQYF.

This clone has a single count. The J gene is TRBJ2-7, the V gene TRBV5-1, with D possibly matching TRBD1 (5 bases). The V gene lost 0 bases and the J gene lost 3 bases, with 10 bases spanning the gap. CDR3 length: 14 amino acids. The germline gives CDR1 SGHRS, CDR2 YFSETQ. CDR3 nucleotide sequence: TGCGCCAGCAGCTTGGTCCAGGGAAACTACGAGCAGTACTTC. This codes for CASSLVQGNYEQYF.

J is TRBJ2-3 and V is TRBV5-4; 7 bases map to TRBD2. Germline trimming cut 1 base from V and 2 bases from J; bases unmatched to any gene: 4. CDR3 size: 15 residues. Germline CDR1 and CDR2: SGHNT and YYREEE (reference sequence). CDR3 DNA sequence: TGTGCCAGCAGCTTGAAAGCGGGGACCACAGATACGCAGTATTTT. Protein product: CASSLKAGTTDTQYF.

The rearrangement uses TRBV18 and TRBJ1-1; no reliable D call. Trimming took off 4 bases at V and 5 bases at J, with 14 bases between the two ends. Germline assignment: CDR1 KGHSH and CDR2 LQKENI. CDR3 size: 14 residues. CDR3 region: CASSRSDISTEAFF. The CDR3 DNA reads as TGTGCCAGCTCACGATCGGATATATCGACTGAAGCTTTCTTT.

The chain has TRBV4-1 and TRBJ2-3, with D possibly being TRBD2 (5 bases). Germline V gene lookup returns CDR1 MGHRA and CDR2 YSYEKL. This CDR3 spans 14 amino acids. V gave up 0 bases and J gave up 3 bases, with 7 bases separating them. CDR3: CASSQDPGTDTQYF. CDR3 coding DNA: TGCGCCAGCAGCCAAGACCCGGGAACAGATACGCAGTATTTT.

A single count supports this clone. The chain recombines TRBV28 with TRBJ1-1; the D gene is possibly TRBD1 (5 bases). CDR1 and CDR2 from the germline V gene are MDHEN and SYDVKM. V dropped 4 bases and J dropped 4 bases, with 16 bases sitting between them. The CDR3 runs 15 residues. The CDR3 sequence: CASSSPTGAGTEAFF. The CDR3 DNA is TGTGCCAGCAGTTCCCCAACCGGGGCTGGCACTGAAGCTTTCTTT.

This clone was picked up one time. This sequence joins TRBV7-9 and TRBJ2-7, with D maybe TRBD2 (6 bases). Germline lookup yields CDR1 SEHNR and CDR2 FQNEAQ (reference sequence). The CDR3 has 15 amino acids. Trimming removed 5 bases from V and 7 bases from J, with 21 bases in between. CDR3 sequence (DNA): TGTGCCAGCAGCCAAGGTGGCGCGGGATCTGGGGAGCAGTACTTC. Protein product: CASSQGGAGSGEQYF.